What follows are 18 T cell receptor beta chains derived from one specimen sequenced in a study of blood T cell repertoires in COVID-19. The repertoire was sequenced with immunoSEQ multiplex PCR; TCRdb's copy has only in-frame clones and lacks some. The data show around 320,000 clones, 90% seen once. Sequencing input: PBMCs or T cells enriched from blood (not recorded which). Receptors originate from a woman aged 18-29 years with acute COVID-19.

This clone was counted only a few times. The chain uses TRBV10-1 and TRBJ2-2, with D maybe TRBD1 (6 bases). The CDR3 is 15 residues long. V shed 2 bases and J shed 6 bases, with 13 bases lying between them. In germline, CDR1 is WNHNN, CDR2 SYGVQD (reference sequence). The CDR3 DNA is TGCGCCAGCAGTGAGGGACAGCTGACCGCCGGGGAGCTGTTTTTT. Translated, it gives CASSEGQLTAGELFF.

This chain uses TRBV15 with TRBJ2-5; 7 bases are shared with TRBD2. The CDR3 loop spans 15 amino acids. Germline CDR1 reads LNHNV; CDR2 reads YYDKDF (reference sequence). Trimming took 6 bases from V and 4 from J; bases not matched to a gene: 11. The CDR3: CATRPDGGDPETQYF. The CDR3 DNA reads as TGTGCCACCAGACCCGATGGGGGGGACCCAGAGACCCAGTACTTC.

The chain carries TRBV21-1 and TRBJ2-1; TRBD2 is the table's D call and was not checked against the DNA. TRBV21-1 is classified as a pseudogene. This CDR3 is 14 amino acids long. The CDR3 sequence: CAITGTRPYNEQFF. The CDR3 DNA reads as TGTGCCATCACCGGGACTAGGCCCTACAATGAGCAGTTCTTC.

The J gene is TRBJ1-2, the V gene TRBV3-1 (or the pseudogene TRBV3-2); 8 bases are shared with TRBD1. Germline values: CDR1 LGHDT, CDR2 YNNKEL (reference sequence). Losses at the gene ends were 5 bases for V and 2 bases for J; bases not matched to a gene: 7. The CDR3 runs to 15 residues. The CDR3 nucleotides read TGTGCCAGCAGCTATCAGGGGGCCCCAAACTATGGCTACACCTTC. It is translated as CASSYQGAPNYGYTF.

The V gene is TRBV2, the J gene TRBJ1-5; D ambiguous. Trimming pared 7 bases from V and 3 bases from J, leaving 13 bases between. The germline gives CDR1 SNHLY, CDR2 FYNNEI. CDR3 length: 14 residues. For the CDR3, the DNA is TGTGCCAGCAACGAGGGAAACTCCAATCAGCCCCAGCATTTT. This gives the protein CASNEGNSNQPQHF.

This clone occurred once. The chain links TRBV29-1 to TRBJ2-2; 7 nucleotides line up with TRBD2. Germline CDR1 is SQVTM and CDR2 is ANQGSEA. The CDR3 runs 14 residues. J lost 5 bases, V lost 6 bases, and 9 bases had no gene match. The CDR3: CSVRPSGLTGELFF. CDR3 DNA: TGCAGCGTCAGGCCTAGCGGTCTTACCGGGGAGCTGTTTTTT.

The chain carries TRBV28 and TRBJ1-4; 7 bases line up with TRBD1. CDR3 length equals 13 residues. CDR1 MDHEN and CDR2 SYDVKM come from the germline V gene. V gave up 5 bases and J gave up 8 bases; unmatched junction bases: 5. CDR3 sequence reads: CASSQGQPEKLFF. In DNA form, the CDR3 reads TGTGCCAGCAGTCAGGGACAGCCAGAAAAACTGTTTTTT. Looking up the rest from reference TRBV28 and TRBJ1-4 gives the full variable domain: DVKVTQSSRYLVKRTGEKVFLECVQDMDHENMFWYRQDPGLGLRLIYFSYDVKMKEKGDIPEGYSVSREKKERFSLILESASTNQTSMYLCASSQGQPEKLFFGSGTQLSVL.

The rearrangement joins TRBV15 to TRBJ2-1; 9 nucleotides align to TRBD2. This CDR3 region has 15 residues. In germline, CDR1 is LNHNV, CDR2 YYDKDF (reference sequence). V gave up 1 base and J gave up 7 bases; unmatched junction bases: 5. The DNA of the CDR3 is TGTGCCACCAGCAGAGGTCGACTAGCGGATAATGAGCAGTTCTTC. The encoded protein is CATSRGRLADNEQFF.

The chain joins TRBV30 to TRBJ2-7; D is ambiguous. The germline gives CDR1 GTSNPN, CDR2 SVGIG (reference sequence). This CDR3 is 12 amino acids long. Between the trimmed V and J ends, which lost 8 bases and 0 bases, there was a span of 11 bases. The CDR3 here is CATRISSYEQYF. CDR3 coding DNA: TGTGCCACCAGGATCAGCTCCTACGAGCAGTACTTC.

The gene calls are TRBV28 and TRBJ1-2, with 7 bases fitting TRBD1. The germline gives CDR1 MDHEN, CDR2 SYDVKM. This CDR3 region has 14 residues. V lost 6 bases, J lost 12 bases, and 16 bases stayed unmatched. The CDR3 DNA reads TGTGCCAGCAGCAGACAGGGCCTCACGACGAGGGACACCTTC. Translated, it gives CASSRQGLTTRDTF.

This clone was detected only once. This chain uses TRBV30 with TRBJ2-2; TRBD1 might be the D (6 bases). V lost 3 bases and J lost 4, with 9 bases in between. The germline CDR1 and CDR2 sequences are GTSNPN and SVGIG (reference sequence). The CDR3 is 13 residues long. The CDR3, as DNA: TGTGCCTGGAGACGAGGGGGCACCGGGGAGCTGTTTTTT. Translation: CAWRRGGTGELFF.

The chain carries TRBV13 and TRBJ1-1; D is ambiguous. CDR3 length equals 14 residues. V was shortened by 6 bases and J by 4 bases, with 15 bases between the two germline ends. Germline V CDR1 and CDR2: PRHDT, FYEKMQ (reference sequence). The CDR3 sequence is CASRSGGQLTEAFF. The CDR3 DNA follows: TGTGCCAGCAGATCCGGCGGGCAGCTCACTGAAGCTTTCTTT.

The rearrangement uses TRBV12-3 or TRBV12-4 and TRBJ1-2, with D unresolved. The germline V and J ends were trimmed by 3 bases and 8 bases, with 10 bases remaining between them. The CDR3 covers 12 residues. The CDR3 DNA follows: TGTGCCAGCAGTTTTGGAGGGCAAGGCTACACCTTC. As protein: CASSFGGQGYTF.

CDR3 bases: TGTGCCAGCAGCTCTGGAGGGAAAAACATTCAGTACTTC. Amino acids: CASSSGGKNIQYF. This chain connects TRBV9 to TRBJ2-4, with D possibly matching TRBD2 (6 bases). CDR1 is SGDLS, CDR2 YYNGEE, per germline. Trimming shortened V by 4 bases and J by 4 bases, and 9 bases separated the two germline ends. This CDR3 is 13 amino acids long.

This clone came up many times. The rearrangement links TRBV7-2 to TRBJ2-1, with TRBD2 matching 7 bases. J gave up 2 bases and V 1 base, and 5 bases lay outside the gene matches. Germline CDR1 and CDR2: SGHTA and FQGNSA. CDR3 length: 16 amino acids. CDR3 nucleotides: TGTGCCAGCAGCTTAGTCGCTAGCGGACCCTACAATGAGCAGTTCTTC. Its translation is CASSLVASGPYNEQFF.

CDR3 nucleotide sequence: TGTGCCAGCAGCCGTGAGCGGGAGGGCGGCTACGAGCAGTACTTC. This gives the protein CASSREREGGYEQYF. J is TRBJ2-7 and V is TRBV3-1 (or the pseudogene TRBV3-2); 10 bases are shared with TRBD2. Germline V CDR1 and CDR2: LGHDT, YNNKEL (reference sequence). This CDR3 spans 15 amino acids. Trimming at V came to 4 bases and at J to 3 bases, leaving 6 bases not matched to a gene.

V is TRBV28 and J is TRBJ1-3, with D possibly matching TRBD1 (5 bases). The CDR3 covers 14 residues. Germline assignment: CDR1 MDHEN and CDR2 SYDVKM. The germline V and J ends were trimmed by 6 bases and 0 bases, with 9 bases remaining between them. In DNA, the CDR3 is TGTGCCAGCAGGTCAGGGTTCTCTGGAAACACCATATATTTT. Its translation is CASRSGFSGNTIYF.

V is TRBV9 and J is TRBJ2-3; unclear D gene. Germline V gene sequence: CDR1 SGDLS, CDR2 YYNGEE. The CDR3 runs to 13 residues. Trimming pared 1 base from V and 4 bases from J, leaving 7 bases between. The CDR3 reads CASSVLSPDTQYF. The CDR3, as DNA: TGTGCCAGCAGCGTACTTTCCCCAGATACGCAGTATTTT.